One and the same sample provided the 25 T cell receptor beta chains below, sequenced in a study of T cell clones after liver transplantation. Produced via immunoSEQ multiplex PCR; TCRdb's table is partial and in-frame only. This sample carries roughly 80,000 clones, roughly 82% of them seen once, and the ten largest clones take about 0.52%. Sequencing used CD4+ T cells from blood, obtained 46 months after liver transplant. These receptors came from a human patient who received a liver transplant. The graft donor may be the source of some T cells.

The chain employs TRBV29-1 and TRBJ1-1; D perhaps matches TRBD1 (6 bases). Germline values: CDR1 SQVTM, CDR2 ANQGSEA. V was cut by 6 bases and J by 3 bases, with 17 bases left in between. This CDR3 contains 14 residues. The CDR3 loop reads CSVIGGRIDTEAFF. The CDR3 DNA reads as TGCAGCGTCATAGGGGGTAGGATCGACACTGAAGCTTTCTTT.

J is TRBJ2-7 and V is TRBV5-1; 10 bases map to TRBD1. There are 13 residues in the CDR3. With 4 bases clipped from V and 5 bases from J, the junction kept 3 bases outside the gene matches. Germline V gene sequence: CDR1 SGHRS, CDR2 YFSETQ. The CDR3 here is CASSVTGGHEQYF. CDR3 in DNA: TGCGCCAGCAGCGTGACAGGGGGCCACGAGCAGTACTTC.

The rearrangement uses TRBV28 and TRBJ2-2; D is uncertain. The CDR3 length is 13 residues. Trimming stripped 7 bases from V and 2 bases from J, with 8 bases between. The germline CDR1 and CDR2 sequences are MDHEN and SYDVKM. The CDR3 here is CASTYSNTGELFF. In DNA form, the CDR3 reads TGTGCCAGCACCTACTCTAACACCGGGGAGCTGTTTTTT.

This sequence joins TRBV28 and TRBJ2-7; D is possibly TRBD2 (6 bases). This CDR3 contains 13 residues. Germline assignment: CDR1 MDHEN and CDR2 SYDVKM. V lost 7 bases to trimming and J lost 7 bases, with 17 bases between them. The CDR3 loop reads CASTMTAGREQYF. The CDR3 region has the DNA TGTGCCAGCACCATGACCGCGGGGCGAGAGCAGTACTTC.

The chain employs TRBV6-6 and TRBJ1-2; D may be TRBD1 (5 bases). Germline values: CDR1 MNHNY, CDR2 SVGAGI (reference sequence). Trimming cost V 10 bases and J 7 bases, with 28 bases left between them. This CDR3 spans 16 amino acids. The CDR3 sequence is CATQKTMGVNGGGYTF. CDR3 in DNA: TGTGCCACTCAAAAAACCATGGGGGTTAACGGTGGTGGCTACACCTTC.

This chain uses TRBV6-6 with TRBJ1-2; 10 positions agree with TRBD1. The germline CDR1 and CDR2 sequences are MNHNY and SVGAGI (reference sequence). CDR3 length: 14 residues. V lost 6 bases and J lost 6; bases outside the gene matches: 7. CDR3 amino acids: CASSPQGTGDGYTF. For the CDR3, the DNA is TGTGCCAGCAGCCCCCAAGGGACAGGGGATGGCTACACCTTC.

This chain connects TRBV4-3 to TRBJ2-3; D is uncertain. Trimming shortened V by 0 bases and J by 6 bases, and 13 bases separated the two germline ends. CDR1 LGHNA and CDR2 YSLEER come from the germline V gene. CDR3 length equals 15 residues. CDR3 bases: TGCGCCAGCAGCCAAGATGGTACAACACCGGATACGCAGTATTTT. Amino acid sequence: CASSQDGTTPDTQYF.

CDR3 amino acids: CASSYGRQETQYF. In nucleotides, the CDR3 is TGTGCCAGCAGTTACGGCAGACAAGAGACCCAGTACTTC. V and J are TRBV6-6 and TRBJ2-5; no clear D. Germline assignment: CDR1 MNHNY and CDR2 SVGAGI (reference sequence). This CDR3 spans 13 amino acids. The V end was cut by 2 bases, the J end by 2 bases, with 6 bases between.

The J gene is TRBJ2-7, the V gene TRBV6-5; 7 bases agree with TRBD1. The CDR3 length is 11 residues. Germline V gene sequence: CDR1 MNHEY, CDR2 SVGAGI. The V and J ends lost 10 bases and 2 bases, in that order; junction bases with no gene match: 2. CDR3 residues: CATGTAYEQYF. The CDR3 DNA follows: TGTGCCACCGGGACAGCCTACGAGCAGTACTTC.

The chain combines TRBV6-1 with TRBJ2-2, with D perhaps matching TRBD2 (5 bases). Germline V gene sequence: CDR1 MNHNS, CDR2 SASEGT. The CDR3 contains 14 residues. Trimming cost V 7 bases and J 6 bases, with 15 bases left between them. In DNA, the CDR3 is TGTGCCAGCATGCTCACATTAGCGCCCGGGGAGCTGTTTTTT. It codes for CASMLTLAPGELFF.

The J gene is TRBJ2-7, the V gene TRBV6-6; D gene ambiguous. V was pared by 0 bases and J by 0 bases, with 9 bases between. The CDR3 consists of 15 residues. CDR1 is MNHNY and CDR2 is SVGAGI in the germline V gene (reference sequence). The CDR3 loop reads CASSYSVGLSYEQYF. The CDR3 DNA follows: TGTGCCAGCAGTTACTCAGTAGGGCTCTCCTACGAGCAGTACTTC.

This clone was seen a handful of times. The CDR3 spells CASSPKDRVGGYTF. DNA of the CDR3: TGCGCCAGCAGTCCCAAAGACAGGGTTGGCGGCTACACCTTC. The chain has TRBV23-1 and TRBJ1-2; 7 positions match TRBD1. TRBV23-1 is known as an ORF, though its function is uncertain. The CDR3 totals 14 residues. Unmatched junction bases numbered 10, after V lost 4 bases and J lost 8 bases.

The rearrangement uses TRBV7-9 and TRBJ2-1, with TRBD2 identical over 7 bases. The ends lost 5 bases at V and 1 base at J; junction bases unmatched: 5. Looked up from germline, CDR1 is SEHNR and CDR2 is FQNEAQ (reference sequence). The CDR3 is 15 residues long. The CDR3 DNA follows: TGTGCCAGCAGCGGGGAGCGGGGTTCCTACAATGAGCAGTTCTTC. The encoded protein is CASSGERGSYNEQFF. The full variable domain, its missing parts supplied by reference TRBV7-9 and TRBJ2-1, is DTGVSQNPRHKITKRGQNVTFRCDPISEHNRLYWYRQTLGQGPEFLTYFQNEAQLEKSRLLSDRFSAERPKGSFSTLEIQRTEQGDSAMYLCASSGERGSYNEQFFGPGTRLTVL.

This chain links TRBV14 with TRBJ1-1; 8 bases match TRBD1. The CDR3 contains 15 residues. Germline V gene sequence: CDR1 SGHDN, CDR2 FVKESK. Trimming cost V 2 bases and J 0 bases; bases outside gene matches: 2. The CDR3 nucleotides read TGTGCCAGCAGCCAATTGACAGGGGTGAACACTGAAGCTTTCTTT. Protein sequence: CASSQLTGVNTEAFF.

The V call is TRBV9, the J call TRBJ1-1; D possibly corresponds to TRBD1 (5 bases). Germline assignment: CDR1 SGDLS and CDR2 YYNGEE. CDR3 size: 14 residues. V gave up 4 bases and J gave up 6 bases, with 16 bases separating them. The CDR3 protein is CASSTSQVSAEAFF. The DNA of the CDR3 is TGTGCCAGCAGCACGTCACAGGTGTCCGCTGAAGCTTTCTTT.

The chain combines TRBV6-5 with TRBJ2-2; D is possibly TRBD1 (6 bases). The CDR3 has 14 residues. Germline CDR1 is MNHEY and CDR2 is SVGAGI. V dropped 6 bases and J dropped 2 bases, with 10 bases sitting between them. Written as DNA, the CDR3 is TGTGCCAGCAGCCCCGGGACAAACACCGGGGAGCTGTTTTTT. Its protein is CASSPGTNTGELFF.

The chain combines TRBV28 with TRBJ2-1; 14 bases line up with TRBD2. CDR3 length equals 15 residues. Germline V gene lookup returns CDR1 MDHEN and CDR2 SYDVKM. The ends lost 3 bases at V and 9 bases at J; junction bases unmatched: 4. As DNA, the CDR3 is TGTGCCAGCAGTTTGGGAGGACTAGCGGGAGGTGAGCAGTTCTTC. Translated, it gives CASSLGGLAGGEQFF. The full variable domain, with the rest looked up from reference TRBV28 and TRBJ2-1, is DVKVTQSSRYLVKRTGEKVFLECVQDMDHENMFWYRQDPGLGLRLIYFSYDVKMKEKGDIPEGYSVSREKKERFSLILESASTNQTSMYLCASSLGGLAGGEQFFGPGTRLTVL.

In DNA, the CDR3 is TGTGCCAGCAGTTTTTCGGGACAGTACTACGAGCAGTACTTC. This gives the protein CASSFSGQYYEQYF. V is TRBV27 and J is TRBJ2-7, with TRBD1 identical over 7 bases. This CDR3 contains 14 residues. The germline V gene has CDR1 MNHEY and CDR2 SMNVEV (reference sequence). V lost 3 bases to trimming and J lost 3 bases; unmatched junction nucleotides: 5.

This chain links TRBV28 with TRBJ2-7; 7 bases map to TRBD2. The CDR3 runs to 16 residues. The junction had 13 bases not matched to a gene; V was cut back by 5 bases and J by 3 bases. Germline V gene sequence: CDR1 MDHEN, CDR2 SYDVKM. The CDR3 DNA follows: TGTGCCAGCAGTATCCCCCCGGGGGGAGGGGACTACGAGCAGTACTTC. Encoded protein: CASSIPPGGGDYEQYF.

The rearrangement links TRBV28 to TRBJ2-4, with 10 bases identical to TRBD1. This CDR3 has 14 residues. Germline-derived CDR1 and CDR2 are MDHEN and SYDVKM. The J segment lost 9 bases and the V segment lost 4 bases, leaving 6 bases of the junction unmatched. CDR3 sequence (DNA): TGTGCCAGCAGTTCCCGGACAGGGGGGGGCATTCAGTACTTC. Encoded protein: CASSSRTGGGIQYF.

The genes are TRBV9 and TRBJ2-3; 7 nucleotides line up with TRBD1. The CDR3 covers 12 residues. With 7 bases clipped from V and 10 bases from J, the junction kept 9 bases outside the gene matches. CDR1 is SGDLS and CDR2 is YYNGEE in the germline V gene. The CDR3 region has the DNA TGTGCCAGCCAATACAACAGGGGTGCGCAGTATTTT. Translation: CASQYNRGAQYF. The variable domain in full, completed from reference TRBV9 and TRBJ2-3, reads DSGVTQTPKHLITATGQRVTLRCSPRSGDLSVYWYQQSLDQGLQFLIQYYNGEERAKGNILERFSAQQFPDLHSELNLSSLELGDSALYFCASQYNRGAQYFGPGTRLTVL.

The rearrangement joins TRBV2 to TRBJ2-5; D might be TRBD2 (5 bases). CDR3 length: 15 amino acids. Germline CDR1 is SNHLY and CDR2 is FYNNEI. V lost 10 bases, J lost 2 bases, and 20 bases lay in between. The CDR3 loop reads CATAPPSGAQETQYF. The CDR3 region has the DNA TGTGCCACCGCGCCGCCCAGCGGAGCTCAAGAGACCCAGTACTTC. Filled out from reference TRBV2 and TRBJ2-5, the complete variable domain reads EPEVTQTPSHQVTQMGQEVILRCVPISNHLYFYWYRQILGQKVEFLVSFYNNEISEKSEIFDDQFSVERPDGSNFTLKIRSTKLEDSAMYFCATAPPSGAQETQYFGPGTRLLVL.

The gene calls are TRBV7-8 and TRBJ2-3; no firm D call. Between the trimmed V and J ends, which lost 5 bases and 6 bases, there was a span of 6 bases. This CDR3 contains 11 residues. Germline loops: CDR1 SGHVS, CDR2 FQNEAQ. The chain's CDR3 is CASSMRDTQYF. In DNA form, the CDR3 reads TGTGCCAGCAGCATGCGTGATACGCAGTATTTT.

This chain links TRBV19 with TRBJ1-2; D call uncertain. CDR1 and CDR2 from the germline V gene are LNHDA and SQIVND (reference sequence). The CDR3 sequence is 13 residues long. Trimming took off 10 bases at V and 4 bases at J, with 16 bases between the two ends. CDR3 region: CATPPAESYGYTF. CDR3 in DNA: TGTGCCACCCCCCCGGCAGAGTCCTATGGCTACACCTTC.

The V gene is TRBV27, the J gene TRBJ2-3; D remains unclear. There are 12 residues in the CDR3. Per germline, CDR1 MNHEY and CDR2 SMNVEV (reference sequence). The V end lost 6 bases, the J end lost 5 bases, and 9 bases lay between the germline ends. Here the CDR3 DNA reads TGTGCCAGCAGCAACAGAGGAGATACGCAGTATTTT. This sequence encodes CASSNRGDTQYF.